This T cell receptor beta chain was recorded in a study of siplizumab effects on memory and regulatory T cells. About 10^5 TCR templates were measured in each sample. Method: immunoSEQ multiplex PCR; TCRdb's copy keeps in-frame clones and lacks some. The sample has approximately 65,000 clones, less than 90% seen once; the top ten hold 3.5% to 4.5%. Study-wide findings and caveats: Suppressive capability of dividing Tregs from siplizumab cultures went unverified. Roughly 80-96% of proliferating CD4+ or CD8+ clones lacked an assignable naive or memory phenotype. Memory cells seemed less diverse than naive T cells, which seemed major alloresponse contributors.

This clone showed up just once. Its antigen is not known. The sequence was collected from a human donor in good health. The sequencing input was memory CD4+ T cells sorted from blood.

This chain's CDR3 is CASSLALGGAGEKLFF. The CDR3 nucleotides are TGTGCCAGCAGCTTAGCGCTAGGTGGGGCTGGTGAAAAACTGTTTTTT. The rearrangement links TRBV7-9 to TRBJ1-4; the D gene is possibly TRBD1 (5 bases). The CDR3 loop spans 16 amino acids. Germline CDR1 is SEHNR and CDR2 is FQNEAQ (reference sequence). V shed 0 bases and J shed 7 bases, with 15 bases lying between them.